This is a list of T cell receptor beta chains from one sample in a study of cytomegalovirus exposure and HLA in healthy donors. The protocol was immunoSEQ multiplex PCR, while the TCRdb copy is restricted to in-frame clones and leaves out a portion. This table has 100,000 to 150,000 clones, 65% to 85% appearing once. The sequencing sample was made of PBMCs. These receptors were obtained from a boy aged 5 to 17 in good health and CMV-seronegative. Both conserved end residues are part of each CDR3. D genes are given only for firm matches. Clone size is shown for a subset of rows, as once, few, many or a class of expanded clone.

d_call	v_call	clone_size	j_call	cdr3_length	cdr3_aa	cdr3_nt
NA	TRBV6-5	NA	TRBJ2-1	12	CASSFSFDEQFF	TGTGCCAGCAGTTTCTCCTTCGATGAGCAGTTCTTC
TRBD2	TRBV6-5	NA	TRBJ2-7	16	CASSYRLSGVSYEQYF	TGTGCCAGCAGTTACAGGCTTAGCGGGGTCTCCTACGAGCAGTACTTC
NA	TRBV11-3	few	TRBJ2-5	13	CASSLTRWETQYF	TGTGCCAGCAGCCTGACTAGGTGGGAGACCCAGTACTTC
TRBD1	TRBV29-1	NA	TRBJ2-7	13	CSVGTGELYEQYF	TGCAGCGTGGGGACAGGGGAGTTATACGAGCAGTACTTC
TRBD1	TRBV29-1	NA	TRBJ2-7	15	CSVEGDRAYSYEQYF	TGCAGCGTTGAGGGAGACAGGGCCTACTCCTACGAGCAGTACTTC
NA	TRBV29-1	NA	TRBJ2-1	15	CSARDFGLSYNEQFF	TGCAGCGCCCGGGACTTCGGACTCTCCTACAATGAGCAGTTCTTC
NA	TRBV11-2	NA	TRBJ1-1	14	CASSLIGANTEAFF	TGTGCCAGCAGCTTAATAGGGGCGAACACTGAAGCTTTCTTT
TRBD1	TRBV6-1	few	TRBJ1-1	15	CASRYGQAMNTEAFF	TGTGCCAGCAGGTATGGACAGGCCATGAACACTGAAGCTTTCTTT
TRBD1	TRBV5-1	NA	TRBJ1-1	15	CASSSQGAGGTEAFF	TGCGCCAGCAGCTCTCAGGGGGCAGGGGGCACTGAAGCTTTCTTT
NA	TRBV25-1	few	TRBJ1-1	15	CASSAVNRVETEAFF	TGTGCCAGCAGTGCGGTGAACAGGGTCGAGACTGAAGCTTTCTTT
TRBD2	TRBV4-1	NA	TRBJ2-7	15	CASSQGLAGPYEQYF	TGCGCCAGCAGCCAAGGACTAGCGGGACCCTACGAGCAGTACTTC
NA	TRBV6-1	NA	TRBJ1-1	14	CASRVGGPGTEAFF	TGTGCCAGCAGGGTGGGGGGTCCAGGCACTGAAGCTTTCTTT
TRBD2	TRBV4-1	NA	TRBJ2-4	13	CASSERGENIQYF	TGCGCCAGCAGTGAGCGGGGGGAAAACATTCAGTACTTC
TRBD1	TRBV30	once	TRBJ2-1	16	CAWSVGTGATTMKQFF	TGTGCCTGGAGTGTCGGGACAGGGGCTACAACAATGAAGCAGTTCTTC
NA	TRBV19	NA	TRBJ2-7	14	CASSISQDAYEQYF	TGTGCCAGTAGTATAAGCCAAGATGCCTACGAGCAGTACTTC
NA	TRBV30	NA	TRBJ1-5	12	CAWSVSVQPQHF	TGTGCCTGGAGTGTTTCGGTCCAGCCCCAGCATTTT
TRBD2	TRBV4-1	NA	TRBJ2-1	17	CASSHPGLAGNYNEQFF	TGCGCCAGCAGCCATCCGGGACTAGCGGGTAACTACAATGAGCAGTTCTTC
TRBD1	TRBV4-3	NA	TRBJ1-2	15	CASSARQGAYLGYTF	TGCGCCAGCAGCGCTCGACAGGGGGCTTATTTGGGCTACACCTTC
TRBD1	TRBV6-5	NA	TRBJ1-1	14	CASQTGYMNTEAFF	TGTGCCAGCCAGACAGGGTATATGAACACTGAAGCTTTCTTT
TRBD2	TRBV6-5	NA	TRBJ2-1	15	CASSYGGSSYNEQFF	TGTGCCAGCAGTTACGGCGGGAGCTCCTACAATGAGCAGTTCTTC
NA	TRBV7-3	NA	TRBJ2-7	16	CASSATPRVLNYEQYF	TGTGCCAGCAGCGCAACACCCAGGGTACTGAACTACGAGCAGTACTTC
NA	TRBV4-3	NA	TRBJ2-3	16	CASSQFTAGRTDTQYF	TGCGCCAGCAGCCAATTTACGGCGGGGCGCACAGATACGCAGTATTTT
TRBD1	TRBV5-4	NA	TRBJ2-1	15	CASSLAGRGPNEQFF	TGTGCCAGCAGCTTGGCCGGCAGGGGGCCCAATGAGCAGTTCTTC
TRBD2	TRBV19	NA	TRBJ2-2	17	CASSPLAGGPNTGELFF	TGTGCCAGTAGTCCTTTAGCGGGAGGGCCTAACACCGGGGAGCTGTTTTTT
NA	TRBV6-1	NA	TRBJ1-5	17	CASSELGGAYSNQPQHF	TGTGCCAGCAGTGAATTGGGTGGGGCCTATAGCAATCAGCCCCAGCATTTT
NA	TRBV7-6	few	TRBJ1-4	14	CASSLGGGNEKLFF	TGTGCCAGCAGCTTAGGCGGGGGAAATGAAAAACTGTTTTTT
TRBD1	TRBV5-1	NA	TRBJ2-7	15	CASRPLQGNLAEQYF	TGCGCCAGCAGACCATTACAGGGGAATCTCGCCGAGCAGTACTTC
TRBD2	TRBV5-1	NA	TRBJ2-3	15	CASSPVAGPTDTQYF	TGCGCCAGCAGCCCGGTAGCGGGGCCCACAGATACGCAGTATTTT
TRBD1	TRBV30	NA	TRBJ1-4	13	CAGRQGANEKLFF	TGTGCCGGGCGGCAGGGGGCGAATGAAAAACTGTTTTTT
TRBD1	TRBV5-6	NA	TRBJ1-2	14	CASSLVGRGQGYTF	TGTGCCAGCAGCTTGGTTGGCAGGGGGCAGGGCTACACCTTC
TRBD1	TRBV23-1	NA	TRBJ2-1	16	CASSHRDRDSYNEQFF	TGCGCCAGCAGTCATCGGGACAGGGACTCCTACAATGAGCAGTTCTTC
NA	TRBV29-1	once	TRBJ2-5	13	CSVSGRSQETQYF	TGCAGCGTGTCTGGCCGTTCCCAAGAGACCCAGTACTTC
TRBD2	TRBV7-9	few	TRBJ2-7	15	CASISREGPPYEQYF	TGTGCCAGCATTTCCCGGGAGGGGCCACCCTACGAGCAGTACTTC
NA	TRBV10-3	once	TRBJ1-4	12	CATRESNEKLFF	TGTGCCACCCGGGAGAGTAATGAAAAACTGTTTTTT
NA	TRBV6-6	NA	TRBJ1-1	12	CASSESPTEAFF	TGTGCCAGCAGCGAAAGCCCCACTGAAGCTTTCTTT
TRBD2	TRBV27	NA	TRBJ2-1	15	CASTLAGGPLNEQFF	TGTGCCTCAACACTAGCGGGAGGCCCCCTGAATGAGCAGTTCTTC
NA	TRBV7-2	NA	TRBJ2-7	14	CASSLAGGGYEQYF	TGTGCCAGCAGCTTAGCGGGAGGCGGCTACGAGCAGTACTTC
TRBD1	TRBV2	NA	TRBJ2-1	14	CASRGDRTYNEQFF	TGTGCCAGCAGGGGGGACAGGACCTACAATGAGCAGTTCTTC
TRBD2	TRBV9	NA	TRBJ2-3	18	CASSVGTSGRVSTDTQYF	TGTGCCAGCAGCGTGGGGACTAGCGGGAGGGTTTCCACAGATACGCAGTATTTT
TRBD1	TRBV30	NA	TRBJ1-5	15	CAWSGKDRVNQPQHF	TGTGCCTGGAGTGGAAAGGACAGGGTCAATCAGCCCCAGCATTTT
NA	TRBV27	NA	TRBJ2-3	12	CASGGGTDTQYF	TGTGCCAGCGGCGGGGGCACAGATACGCAGTATTTT
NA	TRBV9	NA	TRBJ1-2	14	CASSPTPGNYGYTF	TGTGCCAGCAGTCCCACCCCGGGTAACTATGGCTACACCTTC
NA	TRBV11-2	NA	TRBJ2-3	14	CASSLAGLTDTQYF	TGTGCCAGCAGCTTGGCGGGACTCACAGATACGCAGTATTTT
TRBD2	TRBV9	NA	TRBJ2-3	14	CASSAGLGADTQYF	TGTGCCAGCAGCGCAGGACTAGGAGCAGATACGCAGTATTTT
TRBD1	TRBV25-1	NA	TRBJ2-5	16	CASSGDRDLLQETQYF	TGTGCCAGCAGTGGGGACAGGGACCTTCTACAAGAGACCCAGTACTTC
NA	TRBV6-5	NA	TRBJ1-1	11	CASSENREAFF	TGTGCCAGCAGTGAAAACAGGGAAGCTTTCTTT
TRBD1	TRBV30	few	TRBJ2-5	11	CAWSVTGGQYF	TGTGCCTGGAGTGTAACAGGGGGCCAGTACTTC
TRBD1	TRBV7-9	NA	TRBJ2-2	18	CASSPRTGEGTVAGELFF	TGTGCCAGCAGCCCCCGGACAGGGGAAGGGACAGTGGCCGGGGAGCTGTTTTTT
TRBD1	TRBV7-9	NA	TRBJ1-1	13	CASSSGDSTEAFF	TGTGCCAGCAGCTCCGGGGACAGCACTGAAGCTTTCTTT
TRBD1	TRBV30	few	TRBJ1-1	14	CAWMGSGTVTEAFF	TGTGCCTGGATGGGATCCGGGACAGTCACTGAAGCTTTCTTT
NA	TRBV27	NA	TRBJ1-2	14	CASSFHDKNYGYTF	TGTGCCAGCAGTTTCCACGACAAGAACTATGGCTACACCTTC
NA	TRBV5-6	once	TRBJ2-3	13	CASSLGTTDTQYF	TGTGCCAGCAGCTTGGGGACTACAGATACGCAGTATTTT
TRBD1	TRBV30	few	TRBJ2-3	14	CAWSYLTSGGPQYF	TGTGCCTGGAGTTACCTCACGTCAGGGGGTCCGCAGTATTTT